The subject of this entry is one TCR beta chain. The sample is drawn from a study of blood T cell repertoires in COVID-19. About the research overall: PBMCs, B-cell-depleted T cells, or T cells provided the cDNA or gDNA that made up the material.

The CDR3 sequence is 12 residues long. Trimming cost V 11 bases and J 11 bases, with 21 bases left between them. The germline CDR1 and CDR2 sequences are SEHNR and FQNEAQ (reference sequence). The protocol was immunoSEQ multiplex PCR, while the TCRdb copy is restricted to in-frame clones and leaves out a portion. The table has over 400,000 clones, 86% seen once. The clonotype comes from a woman aged 30 to 39 with active or convalescent COVID-19. The sequenced material came from peripheral blood. The rearrangement uses TRBV7-9 and TRBJ1-1, with D tentatively TRBD1 (5 bases). The CDR3 DNA follows: TGTGCCGGGACTACAGGAGACAGTGGGGCTTTCTTT. It encodes CAGTTGDSGAFF. Full variable domain (missing parts from reference TRBV7-9 and TRBJ1-1): DTGVSQNPRHKITKRGQNVTFRCDPISEHNRLYWYRQTLGQGPEFLTYFQNEAQLEKSRLLSDRFSAERPKGSFSTLEIQRTEQGDSAMYLCAGTTGDSGAFFGQGTRLTVV.